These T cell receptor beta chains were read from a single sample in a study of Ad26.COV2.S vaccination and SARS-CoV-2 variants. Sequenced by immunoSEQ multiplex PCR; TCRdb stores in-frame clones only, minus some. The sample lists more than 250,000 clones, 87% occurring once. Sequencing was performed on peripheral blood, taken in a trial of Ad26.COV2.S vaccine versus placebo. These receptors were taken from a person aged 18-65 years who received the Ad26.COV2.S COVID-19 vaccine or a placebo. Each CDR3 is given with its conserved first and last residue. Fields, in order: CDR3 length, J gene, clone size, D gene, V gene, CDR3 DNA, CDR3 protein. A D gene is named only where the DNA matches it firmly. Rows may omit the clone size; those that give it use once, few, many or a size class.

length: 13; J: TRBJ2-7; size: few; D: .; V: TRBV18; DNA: TGTGCCAGCTCACCATCGAAATCCCTCGAGCAGTACTTC; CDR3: CASSPSKSLEQYF
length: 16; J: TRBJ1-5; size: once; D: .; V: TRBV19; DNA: TGTGCCAGTACCCTTTATGGCGCAGTCAAAAATCAGCCCCAGCATTTT; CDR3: CASTLYGAVKNQPQHF
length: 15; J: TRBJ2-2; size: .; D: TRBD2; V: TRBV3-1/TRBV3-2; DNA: TGTGCCAGCAGCCAAGTCCCCCGGGGGGTTGGGGAGCTGTTTTTT; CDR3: CASSQVPRGVGELFF
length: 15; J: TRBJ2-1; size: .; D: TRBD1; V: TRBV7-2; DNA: TGTGCCAGCAGCTACGACAGGGGGTCCTACAATGAGCAGTTCTTC; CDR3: CASSYDRGSYNEQFF
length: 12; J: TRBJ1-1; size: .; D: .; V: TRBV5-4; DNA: TGTGCCAGCAGCTTGGTGGACACTGAAGCTTTCTTT; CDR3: CASSLVDTEAFF
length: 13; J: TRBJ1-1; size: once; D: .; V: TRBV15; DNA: TGTGCCACCAGCAGAAGAGGGGGCACTGAAGCTTTCTTT; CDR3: CATSRRGGTEAFF
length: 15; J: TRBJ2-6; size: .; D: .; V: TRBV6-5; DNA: TGTGCCAGAGAACCTTTAGGCTCTGGGGCCAACGTCCTGACTTTC; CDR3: CAREPLGSGANVLTF
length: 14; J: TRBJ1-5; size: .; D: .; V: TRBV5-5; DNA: TGTGCCAGCAGCCGGGACATTTCTAATCAGCCCCAGCATTTT; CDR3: CASSRDISNQPQHF
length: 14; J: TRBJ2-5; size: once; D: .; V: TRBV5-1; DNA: TGCGCCAGCAGCCGCACAAACAGGGAAGAGACCCAGTACTTC; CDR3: CASSRTNREETQYF
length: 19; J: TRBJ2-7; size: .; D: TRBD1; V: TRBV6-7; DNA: TGTGCCAGCAGTTACCCCAACCCCGGGACAGGGGCTTCAAAAAACGAGCAGTACTTC; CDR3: CASSYPNPGTGASKNEQYF
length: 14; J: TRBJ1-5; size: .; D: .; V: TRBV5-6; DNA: TGTGCCAGCAGTTTCCGGGATACAAAGGAGCCCCAGCATTTT; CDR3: CASSFRDTKEPQHF
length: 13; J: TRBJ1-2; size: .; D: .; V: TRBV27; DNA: TGTGCCAGCAGTTTAACAGGGCTACGGGGCTACACCTTC; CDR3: CASSLTGLRGYTF